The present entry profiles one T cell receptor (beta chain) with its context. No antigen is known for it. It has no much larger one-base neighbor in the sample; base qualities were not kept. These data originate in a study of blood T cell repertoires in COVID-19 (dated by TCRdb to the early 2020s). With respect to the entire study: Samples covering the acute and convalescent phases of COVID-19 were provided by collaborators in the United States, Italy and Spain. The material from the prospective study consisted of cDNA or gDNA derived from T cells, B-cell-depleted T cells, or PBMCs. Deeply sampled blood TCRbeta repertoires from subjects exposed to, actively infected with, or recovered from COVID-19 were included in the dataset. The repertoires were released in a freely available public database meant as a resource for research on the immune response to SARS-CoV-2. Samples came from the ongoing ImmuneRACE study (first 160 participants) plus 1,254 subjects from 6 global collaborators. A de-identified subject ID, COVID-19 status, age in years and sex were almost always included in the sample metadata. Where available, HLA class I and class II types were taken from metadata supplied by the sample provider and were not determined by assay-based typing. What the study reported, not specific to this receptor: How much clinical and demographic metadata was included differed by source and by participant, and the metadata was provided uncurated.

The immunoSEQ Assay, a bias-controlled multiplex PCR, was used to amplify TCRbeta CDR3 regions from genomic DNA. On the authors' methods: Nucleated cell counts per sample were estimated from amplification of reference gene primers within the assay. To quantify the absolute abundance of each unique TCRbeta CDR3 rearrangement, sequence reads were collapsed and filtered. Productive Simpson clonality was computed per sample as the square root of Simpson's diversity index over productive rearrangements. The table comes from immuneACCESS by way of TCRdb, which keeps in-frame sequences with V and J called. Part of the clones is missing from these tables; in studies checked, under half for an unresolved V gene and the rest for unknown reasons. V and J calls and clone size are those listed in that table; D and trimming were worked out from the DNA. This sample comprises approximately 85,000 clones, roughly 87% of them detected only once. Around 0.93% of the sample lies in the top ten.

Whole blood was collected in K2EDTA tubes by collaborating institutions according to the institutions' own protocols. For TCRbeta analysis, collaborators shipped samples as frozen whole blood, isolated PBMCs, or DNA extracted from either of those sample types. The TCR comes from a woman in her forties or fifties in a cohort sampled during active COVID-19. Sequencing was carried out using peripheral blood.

The nucleotides are TGTGCCAGCAGCGCCCAACTAGCGGGAGGGATGGTCGGGCAGTTCTTC. Its translation is CASSAQLAGGMVGQFF. The receptor chain draws on TRBV3-1 (or the pseudogene TRBV3-2) and TRBJ2-1, and TRBD2 matches 13 of the central bases. CDR3 length: 16 amino acids, cysteine to phenylalanine. Only CDR3 DNA is held: 48 bases, read in frame from base 1. The V end gives up 5 bases and the J end 12 bases, leaving 13 bases in the junction not matched to a gene. CDR1 and CDR2 are drawn from the germline V gene (reference sequence): LGHDT, YNNKEL.